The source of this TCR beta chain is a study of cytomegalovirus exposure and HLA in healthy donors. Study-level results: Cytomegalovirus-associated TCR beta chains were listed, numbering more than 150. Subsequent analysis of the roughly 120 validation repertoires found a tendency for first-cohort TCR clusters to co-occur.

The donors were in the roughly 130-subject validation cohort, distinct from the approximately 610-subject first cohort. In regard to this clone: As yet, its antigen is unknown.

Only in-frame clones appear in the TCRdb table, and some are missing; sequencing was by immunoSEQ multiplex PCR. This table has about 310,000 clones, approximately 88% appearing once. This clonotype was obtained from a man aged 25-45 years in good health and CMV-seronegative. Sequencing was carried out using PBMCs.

CDR3 DNA: TGTGCCAGTAGTATAATAGCAGGGAAGGGCAATCAGCCCCAGCATTTT. It translates to CASSIIAGKGNQPQHF. V gene TRBV19 combines with J gene TRBJ1-5; a weak D match, TRBD1 (5 bases). CDR1 and CDR2 from the germline V gene are LNHDA and SQIVND (reference sequence). The CDR3 totals 16 residues. Trimming left V 2 bases short and J 2 bases short, with 13 bases between.